These 32 T cell receptor beta chains were all obtained from the same sample, sequenced in a study of cytomegalovirus exposure and HLA in healthy donors. The study ran its PCR with 60 Vbeta and 13 Jbeta primers. Assay: immunoSEQ multiplex PCR; the TCRdb copy retains only in-frame clones and omits some. The sample carries about 140,000 clones, 70% to 85% recorded once. Sequencing was carried out using PBMCs. The source of these receptors is a woman in her thirties or forties in good health and CMV-seronegative.

The chain combines TRBV5-1 with TRBJ2-2; TRBD1 aligns across 8 bases. The CDR3 runs to 17 residues. J gave up 8 bases and V 1 base, and 13 bases lay outside the gene matches. The V gene's germline CDR1 is SGHRS and CDR2 YFSETQ. The CDR3 sequence is CASSLSGGPYRPGELFF. In nucleotides, the CDR3 is TGCGCCAGCAGCTTGTCAGGGGGCCCCTATCGGCCTGGGGAGCTGTTTTTT.

The chain combines TRBV6-1 with TRBJ2-7; 13 positions agree with TRBD2. Germline V lookup: CDR1 MNHNS, CDR2 SASEGT. CDR3 length equals 16 residues. V trimming: 1 base; J trimming: 6 bases; junction bases outside the gene matches: 6. CDR3 DNA: TGTGCCAGCAGTGAAGATGGACTAGCGGGAGTCAGCGAGCAGTACTTC. Its protein product is CASSEDGLAGVSEQYF.

The V and J genes are TRBV18 and TRBJ1-2, with 9 bases lining up with TRBD1. The V segment lost 4 bases and the J segment 6 bases; nucleotides outside the gene matches: 6. From germline, CDR1 is KGHSH and CDR2 LQKENI. The CDR3 totals 14 residues. This CDR3 is CASSRTGEVNGYTF. The DNA of the CDR3 is TGTGCCAGCTCACGGACAGGGGAGGTCAATGGCTACACCTTC.

This sequence joins TRBV6-4 and TRBJ1-2; 7 positions agree with TRBD1. Trimming removed 4 bases from V and 2 bases from J; junction bases left unmatched: 1. CDR1 is MRHNA and CDR2 is SNTAGT in the germline V gene. The CDR3 totals 13 residues. CDR3 region: CASSADRNYGYTF. Here the CDR3 DNA reads TGTGCCAGCAGTGCGGACAGGAACTATGGCTACACCTTC.

V and J are TRBV27 and TRBJ2-7; TRBD1 matches at 9 bases. The germline V gene has CDR1 MNHEY and CDR2 SMNVEV (reference sequence). This CDR3 comprises 14 residues. With V trimmed by 8 bases and J by 2 bases, 7 bases remained unmatched. In nucleotides, the CDR3 is TGTGCCAGCCCTTACAGGGGGCTCCCCTACGAGCAGTACTTC. The encoded protein is CASPYRGLPYEQYF.

The rearrangement joins TRBV9 to TRBJ2-3, with D possibly being TRBD1 (6 bases). From germline, CDR1 is SGDLS and CDR2 YYNGEE. The ends were cut back, 4 bases at V and 1 base at J, with 13 bases in the middle. This CDR3 comprises 15 residues. The CDR3 DNA is TGTGCCAGCAGCAACAGGGAGAGAGGCACAGATACGCAGTATTTT. This translates into CASSNRERGTDTQYF.

This chain connects TRBV7-9 to TRBJ2-7; 11 bases match TRBD2. CDR1 SEHNR and CDR2 FQNEAQ come from the germline V gene (reference sequence). The CDR3 extends over 17 amino acids. V lost 2 bases and J lost 0; bases outside the gene matches: 6. CDR3 residues: CASSLSSGGPTSYEQYF. The DNA for the CDR3 is TGTGCCAGCAGCTTATCTAGCGGGGGGCCAACCTCCTACGAGCAGTACTTC. Supplemented by reference TRBV7-9 and TRBJ2-7, the full variable domain reads DTGVSQNPRHKITKRGQNVTFRCDPISEHNRLYWYRQTLGQGPEFLTYFQNEAQLEKSRLLSDRFSAERPKGSFSTLEIQRTEQGDSAMYLCASSLSSGGPTSYEQYFGPGTRLTVT.

The chain uses TRBV19 and TRBJ2-2; TRBD2 aligns across 10 bases. Trimming at V came to 6 bases and at J to 6 bases, leaving 7 bases not matched to a gene. The CDR3 sequence is 15 residues long. Germline CDR1 reads LNHDA; CDR2 reads SQIVND (reference sequence). The CDR3 is CASRGTSGKAGELFF. The DNA for the CDR3 is TGTGCCAGTAGGGGAACTAGCGGGAAGGCCGGGGAGCTGTTTTTT. Complete variable domain (other parts from reference TRBV19 and TRBJ2-2): DGGITQSPKYLFRKEGQNVTLSCEQNLNHDAMYWYRQDPGQGLRLIYYSQIVNDFQKGDIAEGYSVSREKKESFPLTVTSAQKNPTAFYLCASRGTSGKAGELFFGEGSRLTVL.

The chain combines TRBV4-2 with TRBJ1-4; tentatively, D is TRBD1 (5 bases). Trimming stripped 2 bases from V and 3 bases from J, with 16 bases between. The CDR3 loop spans 17 amino acids. The V gene's germline CDR1 is LGHNA and CDR2 YNFKEQ. The CDR3 DNA follows: TGTGCCAGCAGCCAAAGCATACAGGACGTGGCTAATGAAAAACTGTTTTTT. This gives the protein CASSQSIQDVANEKLFF.

The rearrangement uses TRBV5-8 and TRBJ2-3; 7 nucleotides align to TRBD1. The CDR3 totals 17 residues. The V and J ends lost 0 bases and 11 bases, in that order; junction bases with no gene match: 18. Looked up from germline, CDR1 is SGHTS and CDR2 is YDEGEE. The CDR3 DNA reads TGTGCCAGCAGCTTGGAAAGTATAACGGACAGGTCGGGTGGGCAGTATTTT. The encoded protein is CASSLESITDRSGGQYF. The full variable domain, in which reference TRBV5-8 and TRBJ2-3 provide the parts outside the CDR3, is EAGVTQSPTHLIKTRGQQATLRCSPISGHTSVYWYQQALGLGLQFLLWYDEGEERNRGNFPPRFSGRQFPNYSSELNVNALELEDSALYLCASSLESITDRSGGQYFGPGTRLTVL.

The V call is TRBV27, the J call TRBJ2-7; 9 bases are a match to TRBD1. The CDR3 spans 15 residues. Germline V lookup: CDR1 MNHEY, CDR2 SMNVEV (reference sequence). V trimming: 2 bases; J trimming: 4 bases; junction bases outside the gene matches: 6. CDR3 sequence: CASSLQGQGWYEQYF. The DNA of the CDR3 is TGTGCCAGCAGTTTACAGGGACAGGGTTGGTACGAGCAGTACTTC.

The genes are TRBV28 and TRBJ1-5; perhaps TRBD1 as D (5 bases). The germline V gene encodes CDR1 MDHEN and CDR2 SYDVKM. There are 15 residues in the CDR3. The ends were cut back, 5 bases at V and 4 bases at J, with 15 bases in the middle. CDR3 sequence (DNA): TGTGCCAGCAGTCTCCCTGGGGCAGCTAATCAGCCCCAGCATTTT. This codes for CASSLPGAANQPQHF.

This sequence joins TRBV19 and TRBJ1-6; D unresolved. The CDR3 is made up of 15 amino acids. Germline V gene sequence: CDR1 LNHDA, CDR2 SQIVND (reference sequence). V dropped 6 bases and J dropped 0 bases, with 9 bases sitting between them. As DNA, the CDR3 is TGTGCCAGTAGCCCACAGAGCTCCTATAATTCACCCCTCCACTTT. This encodes CASSPQSSYNSPLHF.

The chain employs TRBV18 and TRBJ1-4; D remains unclear. CDR1 is KGHSH, CDR2 LQKENI, per germline. The CDR3 has 13 residues. V was clipped by 3 bases and J by 8 bases, with 10 bases between them. This CDR3 is CASSPDSKEKLFF. CDR3 DNA sequence: TGTGCCAGCTCACCGGACTCAAAGGAAAAACTGTTTTTT.

This chain connects TRBV9 to TRBJ2-3; possible D gene TRBD1, 6 bases. The CDR3 length is 15 residues. CDR1 is SGDLS, CDR2 YYNGEE, per germline. V was shortened by 0 bases and J by 2 bases, with 10 bases between the two germline ends. The CDR3 DNA sequence: TGTGCCAGCAGCGTAGGGACAGCCACCACAGATACGCAGTATTTT. Residues: CASSVGTATTDTQYF.

The chain recombines TRBV27 with TRBJ2-5; tentatively, D is TRBD2 (6 bases). The CDR3 spans 13 residues. Per the germline V gene, CDR1 is MNHEY and CDR2 is SMNVEV (reference sequence). V dropped 6 bases and J dropped 4 bases, with 12 bases sitting between them. CDR3 region: CASRRLVGETQYF. Here the CDR3 DNA reads TGTGCCAGCAGACGACTAGTGGGAGAGACCCAGTACTTC.

A few counts support this clone. The chain uses TRBV28 and TRBJ2-7; 12 bases map to TRBD2. J was trimmed by 4 bases and V by 6 bases; bases with no gene match: 7. CDR1 is MDHEN and CDR2 is SYDVKM in the germline V gene. The CDR3 contains 15 residues. The CDR3: CASSQMTSGSYEQYF. In nucleotides, the CDR3 is TGTGCCAGCAGCCAAATGACTAGCGGGAGTTACGAGCAGTACTTC.

In regard to this clone: This specimen includes other DNA sequences encoding the same CDR3. The CDR3 DNA is TGTGCCAGCAGCTCCTCCGGGACAGGGGGAGGCTACACCTTC. As protein: CASSSSGTGGGYTF. The genes are TRBV7-2 and TRBJ1-2, with 11 bases aligning to TRBD1. Germline trimming cut 4 bases from V and 8 bases from J; bases unmatched to any gene: 6. Germline lookup yields CDR1 SGHTA and CDR2 FQGNSA. This CDR3 comprises 14 residues.

The V gene is TRBV4-3, the J gene TRBJ1-5; unclear D gene. Trimming removed 0 bases at V and 0 bases at J, with 9 bases between. The CDR3 spans 16 residues. Germline loops: CDR1 LGHNA, CDR2 YSLEER. The CDR3 loop reads CASSQDLHNSNQPQHF. In DNA, the CDR3 is TGCGCCAGCAGCCAAGATCTCCACAATAGCAATCAGCCCCAGCATTTT.

As to this clone: The junction differs from germline at one of its ends, possibly a read error. Within the sample, other DNA sequences also encode this same CDR3. The genes are TRBV28 and TRBJ1-1; TRBD1 matches at 7 bases. In germline, CDR1 is MDHEN, CDR2 SYDVKM. The CDR3 contains 14 residues. The CDR3 loop is CASSLKQGNTEAFF. CDR3 coding DNA: TGTGCCAGCAGTTTAAAACAGGGGAACACTGAAGCCTTCTTT.

CDR3 bases: TGTGCCAGCAGCTTTTACGCCGGGACAGGGGGCACAGATACGCAGTATTTT. The encoded protein is CASSFYAGTGGTDTQYF. The J gene is TRBJ2-3, the V gene TRBV7-9, with TRBD1 matching over 10 bases. V lost 3 bases, J lost 1 base, and 7 bases stayed unmatched. Germline V lookup: CDR1 SEHNR, CDR2 FQNEAQ (reference sequence). The CDR3 is made up of 17 amino acids.

J is TRBJ2-7 and V is TRBV6-1; perhaps TRBD2 as D (5 bases). V dropped 2 bases and J dropped 3 bases, with 20 bases sitting between them. This CDR3 has 17 amino acids. CDR1 is MNHNS and CDR2 is SASEGT in the germline V gene. In DNA, the CDR3 is TGTGCCAGCAGTGAACGATCGATAGGCAGGACTCTCTACGAGCAGTACTTC. It specifies CASSERSIGRTLYEQYF.

J is TRBJ2-2 and V is TRBV11-3; D not resolved. The germline V gene has CDR1 SGHNT and CDR2 YENEEA. The CDR3 consists of 12 residues. V lost 5 bases to trimming and J lost 4 bases, with 5 bases between them. The chain's CDR3 is CASSPVTGELFF. DNA of the CDR3: TGTGCCAGCAGCCCAGTCACCGGGGAGCTGTTTTTT.

The rearrangement uses TRBV9 and TRBJ2-7; 8 bases fit TRBD1. The CDR3 has 14 amino acids. V lost 4 bases to trimming and J lost 4 bases; unmatched junction nucleotides: 7. Germline CDR1 and CDR2: SGDLS and YYNGEE. The CDR3 DNA is TGTGCCAGCAGCACGACCGGGACAGGATACGAGCAGTACTTC. As protein: CASSTTGTGYEQYF.

The chain recombines TRBV7-3 with TRBJ2-3, with D possibly TRBD1 on 6 matching bases. CDR3 size: 14 residues. The germline V gene encodes CDR1 SGHTA and CDR2 FQGTGA. The V end lost 3 bases, the J end lost 2 bases, and 9 bases lay between the germline ends. CDR3 loop: CASSLRQATDTQYF. The CDR3 bases are TGTGCCAGCAGCTTGCGACAGGCCACAGATACGCAGTATTTT.

This chain joins TRBV7-2 and TRBJ2-6; D might be TRBD2 (6 bases). This CDR3 comprises 15 residues. Germline V CDR1 and CDR2: SGHTA, FQGNSA. The germline V and J ends were trimmed by 5 bases and 4 bases, with 12 bases remaining between them. CDR3 amino acids: CASSQVGRGANVLTF. CDR3 nucleotides: TGTGCCAGCAGCCAAGTGGGGAGGGGGGCCAACGTCCTGACTTTC.

This clone was found a few times. The J gene is TRBJ1-2, the V gene TRBV28, with TRBD1 matching 9 bases. The J segment lost 4 bases and the V segment lost 4 bases, leaving 10 bases of the junction unmatched. The CDR3 has 16 amino acids. The germline V gene has CDR1 MDHEN and CDR2 SYDVKM. CDR3 amino acids: CASSSNRGRPGYGYTF. In DNA form, the CDR3 reads TGTGCCAGCAGTTCAAACAGGGGGCGCCCCGGCTATGGCTACACCTTC.

The chain recombines TRBV14 with TRBJ2-1; 7 bases are a match to TRBD1. CDR3 length equals 13 residues. The germline V gene has CDR1 SGHDN and CDR2 FVKESK. V lost 6 bases to trimming and J lost 10 bases; unmatched junction nucleotides: 9. CDR3 region: CASRHNGQVEQFF. CDR3 coding DNA: TGTGCCAGCAGACACAACGGACAGGTCGAGCAGTTCTTC. The variable domain in full, completed from reference TRBV14 and TRBJ2-1, reads EAGVTQFPSHSVIEKGQTVTLRCDPISGHDNLYWYRRVMGKEIKFLLHFVKESKQDESGMPNNRFLAERTGGTYSTLKVQPAELEDSGVYFCASRHNGQVEQFFGPGTRLTVL.

V is TRBV7-9 and J is TRBJ1-4; no clear D gene. The CDR3 loop spans 14 amino acids. Trimming removed 10 bases at V and 0 bases at J, with 12 bases between. Germline V gene lookup returns CDR1 SEHNR and CDR2 FQNEAQ (reference sequence). The CDR3 here is CATRLSATNEKLFF. DNA of the CDR3: TGTGCCACCCGACTCAGCGCAACTAATGAAAAACTGTTTTTT. The complete variable domain, with remaining parts taken from reference TRBV7-9 and TRBJ1-4, reads DTGVSQNPRHKITKRGQNVTFRCDPISEHNRLYWYRQTLGQGPEFLTYFQNEAQLEKSRLLSDRFSAERPKGSFSTLEIQRTEQGDSAMYLCATRLSATNEKLFFGSGTQLSVL.

The chain combines TRBV19 with TRBJ2-7; no reliable D call. V was cut by 5 bases and J by 6 bases, with 14 bases left in between. The CDR3 extends over 13 amino acids. Looked up from germline, CDR1 is LNHDA and CDR2 is SQIVND (reference sequence). The CDR3: CASSARYIAEQYF. The DNA of the CDR3 is TGTGCCAGTAGTGCACGATACATCGCCGAGCAGTACTTC.

The rearrangement uses TRBV11-2 and TRBJ2-1; weak D call: TRBD2 (6 bases). The V and J ends lost 1 base and 4 bases respectively, with 14 bases between them. The germline V gene has CDR1 SGHAT and CDR2 FQNNGV. The CDR3 contains 16 residues. CDR3 in DNA: TGTGCCAGCAGCTTAGGGGAGGTTAAGTTGTACAATGAGCAGTTCTTC. This translates into CASSLGEVKLYNEQFF.

A word on this clone: The junction does not match germline at one end; this may be a read error. V and J are TRBV7-9 and TRBJ2-7, with 8 bases that match TRBD1. From germline, CDR1 is SEHNR and CDR2 FQNEAQ (reference sequence). This CDR3 has 12 amino acids. DNA for the CDR3: TGTGCCAGCAGCTTGAGCCGGACAGGGCCCTCCTTC. Amino acid sequence: CASSLSRTGPSF.